This entry is about one TCR beta chain. Seattle's cohort entered during active infection and was followed longitudinally. These data are taken from a study of blood T cell repertoires in COVID-19. The CDR3 is 16 residues long. The junction had 11 bases not matched to a gene; V was cut back by 4 bases and J by 7 bases. CDR1 and CDR2 from the germline V gene are SGHDN and FVKESK. Under the authors' procedure: Nucleated cell number was recorded as an estimate derived from reference gene primer amplification. Produced via immunoSEQ multiplex PCR; TCRdb's table is partial and in-frame only. The V and J calls and the clone size are those of that table, but D and trimming were determined from the DNA. The sample has 130,000 to 150,000 clones, approximately 85% seen once.

The chain recombines TRBV14 with TRBJ2-2, with 8 nucleotides matching TRBD1. The specimen was peripheral blood. The source of this sequence is a woman aged 55-69 years with COVID-19, enrolled during active disease. As DNA, the CDR3 is TGTGCCAGCAGCCCCTGGACAGGGCTCTTAGTCGGGGAGCTGTTTTTT. As protein: CASSPWTGLLVGELFF. The variable domain in full, with the rest retrieved from reference TRBV14 and TRBJ2-2, is EAGVTQFPSHSVIEKGQTVTLRCDPISGHDNLYWYRRVMGKEIKFLLHFVKESKQDESGMPNNRFLAERTGGTYSTLKVQPAELEDSGVYFCASSPWTGLLVGELFFGEGSRLTVL.